The clone carrying this T cell receptor (beta chain) came up once. The target antigen is unknown. This entry is derived from a study of shared clonotypes between healthy human individuals. Across the study: Three plates were used per donor for CD4 naive, three for CD4 memory, two for CD8 naive and one for CD8 memory.

Clones were read by immunoSEQ multiplex PCR, and TCRdb kept only the in-frame ones, dropping some. The sample includes 1.5 million to 2.5 million clones, just under 95% of them seen just once. CD45RO-negative cells were positively selected for CCR7, leaving out terminally differentiated effector memory CD45RA+ cells. Overall study findings and caveats: It was observed that roughly 5% of naive CD4 clonotypes were shared across a handful of donors. A reduction in generation probabilities was seen for non-shared clonotypes relative to those shared by all four donors. Depth was large, yet rarefaction showed that sorted-subset sequencing was incomplete.

The sequence came from a man in his late teens or twenties in good health. The sequenced sample was naive CD8+ T cells sorted from blood.

CDR3 nucleotide sequence: TGTGCCAGCAGTCTCGGGGGGACTAGCGAGAACGAGCAGTACTTC. Protein: CASSLGGTSENEQYF. The gene calls are TRBV27 and TRBJ2-7; 10 bases are a match to TRBD2. Trimming cost V 5 bases and J 5 bases; bases outside gene matches: 9. The CDR3 contains 15 residues. Germline V gene data show CDR1 as MNHEY and CDR2 as SMNVEV (reference sequence).